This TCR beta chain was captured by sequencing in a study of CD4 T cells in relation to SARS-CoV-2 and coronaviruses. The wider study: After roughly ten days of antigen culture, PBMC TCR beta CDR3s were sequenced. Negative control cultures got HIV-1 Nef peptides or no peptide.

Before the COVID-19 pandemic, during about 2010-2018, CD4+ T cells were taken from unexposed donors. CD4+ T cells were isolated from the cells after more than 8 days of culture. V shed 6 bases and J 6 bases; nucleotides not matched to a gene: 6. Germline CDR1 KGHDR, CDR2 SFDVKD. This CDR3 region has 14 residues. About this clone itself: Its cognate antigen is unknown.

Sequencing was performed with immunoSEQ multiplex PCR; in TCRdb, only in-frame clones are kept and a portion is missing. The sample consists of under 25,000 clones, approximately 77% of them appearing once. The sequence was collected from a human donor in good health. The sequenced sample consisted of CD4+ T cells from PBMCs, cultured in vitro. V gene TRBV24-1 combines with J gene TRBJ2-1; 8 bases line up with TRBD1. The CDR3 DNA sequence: TGTGCCACCAGTTTCCCTGGACAGGGCAATGAGCAGTTCTTC. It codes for CATSFPGQGNEQFF.